This T cell receptor beta chain was recorded in a study of Graves' ophthalmopathy and Graves' hyperthyroidism. Findings and limits, study-wide: Stable hyperthyroidism and ophthalmopathy were told apart by a 13-signature model, which achieved 85% to 90% sensitivity and almost 82% specificity. The model's ophthalmopathy progression predictions had just under 71% sensitivity and over 72% specificity.

The TCR beta CDR3 regions underwent amplification from RNA transcripts. Second-round multiplex PCR followed a first-round RT-PCR using HTBI primers. TCRdb redid the calling of the multiplex PCR reads with MiXCR, one entry per CDR3 protein. The sample comprises about 220,000 distinct CDR3 sequences, about 22% of which are singletons, and about 40% rests with the top ten. Concerning this clonotype: Its antigen remains unidentified.

Trimming left V 3 bases short and J 2 bases short, with 10 bases between. The CDR3 consists of 15 residues. The germline V gene has CDR1 SGHTA and CDR2 FQGNSA. A duration under 3 months, NOSPECS ≥4, CAS ≥3 and moderate-to-severe activity characterized the donors with ophthalmopathy. From fresh peripheral blood, over 9 ml in volume, the PBMCs were obtained. This clonotype originated in a woman between 50 and 59 years old with Graves' ophthalmopathy. V and J are TRBV7-2 and TRBJ2-2; weak D call: TRBD2 (6 bases). The sample consisted of peripheral blood. The CDR3 reads CASSFAGPNTGELFF. The DNA for the CDR3 is TGTGCCAGCAGCTTTGCGGGACCAAACACCGGGGAGCTGTTTTTT.